This TCR beta chain comes out of a study of naive CD8 T cells in extremely preterm neonates. Sequenced by immunoSEQ multiplex PCR; TCRdb stores in-frame clones only, minus some. The sample includes 4,000 to 4,500 clones, over 95% of them seen just once. Healthy children aged roughly 15-56 months having elective surgery, and healthy nonsmoking adults, gave blood. Sorting kept Annexin V-negative CD3+CD8+CD45RA+CCR7+ naive T cells. To note about this clone: Its target is unknown.

Broader study findings: Preterm infants showed shorter CDR3s, fewer N additions and less trimming than older groups. Preterm neonate repertoires were significantly less rich by iChao1 than others.

CDR3 length: 14 amino acids. Germline values: CDR1 MNHNS, CDR2 SASEGT. Trimming took 0 bases from V and 5 from J; bases not matched to a gene: 1. The sequencing sample was made of naive CD8+ T cells from blood. V and J are TRBV6-1 and TRBJ2-1, with 7 positions matching TRBD2. The receptor was derived from a human donor in good health. CDR3 sequence (DNA): TGTGCCAGCAGTGAAGCGGGACTACACAATGAGCAGTTCTTC. Translation: CASSEAGLHNEQFF.